This TCR beta chain was found in a study of radiation and T cells in renal cell carcinoma. Points on this clone: The sample holds other DNA sequences that translate to the same CDR3.

Produced via immunoSEQ multiplex PCR; TCRdb's table is partial and in-frame only. The sample has around 8,400 clones, approximately 60% seen once. Described treatment: treatment-naive control, cytoreductive nephrectomy. The patient's renal cell carcinoma had clear cell pathology. Control tumor donors were a few females and around 11 males, median age roughly 52 years. Sequences were derived from tumor tissue, sampled from a patient whose treatment was nephrectomy without radiotherapy. This receptor was obtained from a man aged 55-75 years with renal cell carcinoma.

The CDR3 reads CASSLGGGYNEQFF. Written as DNA, the CDR3 is TGCGCCAGCAGCTTGGGAGGGGGATACAATGAGCAGTTCTTC. The chain couples TRBV5-1 to TRBJ2-1, with D tentatively TRBD1 (6 bases). V lost 0 bases, J lost 4 bases, and 8 bases lay in between. The CDR3 spans 14 residues. Looked up from germline, CDR1 is SGHRS and CDR2 is YFSETQ.